This T cell receptor (beta chain) appears in the sequencing data of a study of T cell responses to AZD1222 COVID-19 vaccine (dated by TCRdb to about 2021). Broadly, across the study: A total of more than 230 trial participants underwent TCR sequencing, of whom 207 had received two doses of AZD1222 and around 25 had received two doses of the MenACWY control vaccine. Trial participants were enrolled by age into subgroups of 18-55, 56-69 and 70-plus years, and around 140, 26 and 57 TCR-sequenced participants, respectively, were included in these subgroups. Overall results and qualifications from the work: No day 14 peak-response samples were available, so repertoires were characterized only after the peak T cell response. Spike-specific TCR breadth and depth rose significantly after two AZD1222 doses compared with day 0 and with MenACWY recipients. Conclusions about previously exposed vaccinees were limited because only a handful of AZD1222 recipients were SARS-CoV-2 seropositive at baseline. The 56-69-year group was small, and its depth increase did not reach significance, likely because of low power. Reportedly, almost half of the unique spike-specific TCRs recognized epitopes lying outside the regions that are mutated in the B.1.351 and B.1.1.7 variants. The whole spike protein was spanned by vaccine-associated CD4 TCRs, and dominant responses were seen in regions 160-218 and 743-854. Most participants were white British and females outnumbered males, and the authors suggested that clonal diversity may have been underestimated.

CDR1 is given as SGDLS and CDR2 as YYNGEE, both from the germline V gene. From cysteine to phenylalanine, the CDR3 is 17 amino acids long. This entry keeps only the CDR3 DNA: 51 bases, framed from base 1. V has 0 bases trimmed and J has 7 bases trimmed; junction bases matching no gene number 10. As for this clone: The antigen this receptor binds is unknown. No qualities accompany the bases; no much larger clone lies one base away.

In light of the paper, this sample's time point label describes: baseline before first vaccination. The sample's treatment or condition label, decoded: meningococcal conjugate vaccine given as trial control. Vaccinee samples were obtained from the UK trials COV001 and COV002, which included a single-blind randomized controlled phase 2/3 trial of AZD1222 (ChAdOx1 nCoV-19) in healthy adults. Trial participant PBMC samples were collected at day 0 and day 28 after the second dose for TCRbeta chain sequencing. The CDR3 regions of human TCRbeta chains were analyzed by immunosequencing. Regarding the original processing steps: TCRs in the repertoires were matched against a reference library of SARS-CoV-2-specific TCRs that had been generated with the MIRA antigen-specificity platform. Breadth was defined as the fraction of unique TCRs that were SARS-CoV-2-associated. Depth was defined as the fraction of total T cells that were SARS-CoV-2-associated. Using the MIRA data, each spike-specific TCR was mapped to the spike region that the TCR reacts to and placed in a CD4 or CD8 class. Log10-transformed breadth and depth values were compared by one-way ANOVA with Sidak's multiple comparisons tests. TCRdb took over this immuneACCESS table, retaining in-frame rearrangements with V and J assigned. Such tables are incomplete; in checked studies, under half of the missing clones stem from an unresolved V gene, and the remainder is unexplained. D and trimming were read from the DNA, whereas the V and J calls and clone size are those reported in that table. The sample table records approximately 220,000 clones; just over 90% of these occur just once. Of the sample, less than 1.2% is held by the ten largest clones.

The receptor was isolated from an adult in good health. The starting material was peripheral blood, obtained on day 0 of MenACWY control vaccination. The receptor chain draws on TRBV9 and TRBJ2-1; TRBD2 agrees with 10 junctional bases. The DNA sequence reads TGTGCCAGCAGCGTAGGAGGGCTAGCGGGGGTGATTAATGAGCAGTTCTTC. It translates as CASSVGGLAGVINEQFF.